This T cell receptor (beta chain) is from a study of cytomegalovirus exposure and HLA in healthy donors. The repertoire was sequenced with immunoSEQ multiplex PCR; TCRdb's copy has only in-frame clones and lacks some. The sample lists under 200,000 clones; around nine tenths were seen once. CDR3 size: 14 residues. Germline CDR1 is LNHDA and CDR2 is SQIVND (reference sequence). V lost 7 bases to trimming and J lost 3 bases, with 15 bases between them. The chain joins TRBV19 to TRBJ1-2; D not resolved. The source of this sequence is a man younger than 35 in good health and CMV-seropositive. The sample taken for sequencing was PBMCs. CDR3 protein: CASTLTQADYGYTF. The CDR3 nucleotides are TGTGCCAGTACCCTCACCCAGGCAGACTATGGCTACACCTTC.